A single sample is the source of the 24 T cell receptor beta chains below, sequenced in a study of T cells in Graves' hyperthyroidism and ophthalmopathy. RNA transcripts gave rise to amplified TCR beta CDR3 regions. A first-round RT-PCR of the TCR CDR3 used the HTBI primer set. One entry per CDR3 protein, called by TCRdb with MiXCR from the multiplex PCR reads. This sample has roughly 510,000 distinct CDR3 sequences, with about 45% found just once. The sequenced sample was peripheral blood or thyroid tissue (not recorded which). These receptors came from an adult woman with Graves' disease, either hyperthyroidism or ophthalmopathy (not recorded which).

The V call is TRBV10-3, the J call TRBJ1-1; D is uncertain. V gave up 2 bases and J gave up 4 bases, with 8 bases separating them. The CDR3 contains 13 residues. Germline V CDR1 and CDR2: ENHRY, SYGVKD. CDR3 residues: CAISEGSGTEAFF. CDR3 nucleotide sequence: TGTGCCATCAGTGAGGGATCGGGCACTGAAGCTTTCTTT.

This clonotype was recorded at least ten times. The chain is built from TRBV20-1 and TRBJ2-2; D is perhaps TRBD1 (5 bases). Between the trimmed V and J ends, which lost 6 bases and 1 base, there was a span of 9 bases. From germline, CDR1 is DFQATT and CDR2 SNEGSKA (reference sequence). CDR3 length: 13 residues. The CDR3 DNA reads TGCAGTGCCACCGACAGGAACACCGGGGAGCTGTTTTTT. It specifies CSATDRNTGELFF.

As DNA, the CDR3 is TGCAGTGCTAGAGCTGGGTGGGGAGAGACCCAGTACTTC. Encoded protein: CSARAGWGETQYF. The chain links TRBV20-1 to TRBJ2-5, with D unresolved. CDR3 length: 13 amino acids. Trimming took off 1 base at V and 4 bases at J, with 10 bases between the two ends. The V gene's germline CDR1 is DFQATT and CDR2 SNEGSKA (reference sequence).

This chain connects TRBV6-1 to TRBJ1-5, with 12 bases lining up with TRBD1. Trimming cost V 6 bases and J 11 bases; bases outside gene matches: 11. CDR1 and CDR2 from the germline V gene are MNHNS and SASEGT. This CDR3 is built from 15 residues. In nucleotides, the CDR3 is TGTGCCAGCAGCCCCCCCCGCGGGACAGGGGGCACCCAGCATTTT. Translation: CASSPPRGTGGTQHF.

This clonotype was detected many times. The chain has TRBV7-9 and TRBJ1-4; D may be TRBD1 (5 bases). Trimming stripped 0 bases from V and 6 bases from J, with 11 bases between. The CDR3 is 15 residues long. CDR1 is SEHNR and CDR2 is FQNEAQ in the germline V gene (reference sequence). CDR3 in amino acids: CASSLAELRDEKLFF. The CDR3 DNA reads as TGTGCCAGCAGCTTAGCGGAGCTCAGGGATGAAAAACTGTTTTTT.

This clonotype was observed a handful of times. The J gene is TRBJ1-6, the V gene TRBV7-9, with unresolved D. Germline V gene lookup returns CDR1 SEHNR and CDR2 FQNEAQ (reference sequence). The V end lost 4 bases, the J end lost 7 bases, and 14 bases lay between the germline ends. The CDR3 is 15 residues long. DNA of the CDR3: TGTGCCAGCAGCTACCTACCGGGGATGAATTCACCCCTCCACTTT. Amino acid sequence: CASSYLPGMNSPLHF.

This clonotype has more than one count but fewer than ten. This chain links TRBV7-9 with TRBJ1-4; no clear D. The CDR3 length is 13 residues. Deletions cut 6 bases from V and 6 bases from J, with 11 bases between. In germline, CDR1 is SEHNR, CDR2 FQNEAQ (reference sequence). Here the CDR3 reads CASRTGVDEKLFF. The DNA of the CDR3 is TGTGCCAGCAGAACCGGCGTGGATGAAAAACTGTTTTTT. The entire variable domain, with the rest obtained from reference TRBV7-9 and TRBJ1-4, is as follows: DTGVSQNPRHKITKRGQNVTFRCDPISEHNRLYWYRQTLGQGPEFLTYFQNEAQLEKSRLLSDRFSAERPKGSFSTLEIQRTEQGDSAMYLCASRTGVDEKLFFGSGTQLSVL.

The CDR3 loop reads CASSSGAGFTGELFF. Here the CDR3 DNA reads TGTGCCAGCAGCTCCGGGGCAGGCTTCACCGGGGAGCTGTTTTTT. The V call is TRBV12-3 or TRBV12-4, the J call TRBJ2-2; D is perhaps TRBD1 or TRBD2 (5 bases each). The CDR3 contains 15 residues. The V gene lost 6 bases and the J gene lost 4 bases, with 15 bases spanning the gap.

The chain joins TRBV11-2 to TRBJ1-1, with TRBD1 as a possible D gene (5 bases). Between the trimmed V and J ends, which lost 1 base and 0 bases, there was a span of 12 bases. This CDR3 is built from 16 residues. Germline lookup yields CDR1 SGHAT and CDR2 FQNNGV. CDR3 region: CASSLGRVRMNTEAFF. The CDR3 DNA follows: TGTGCCAGCAGCTTAGGCAGGGTAAGAATGAACACTGAAGCTTTCTTT.

The chain recombines TRBV24-1 with TRBJ1-2, with unresolved D. This CDR3 has 12 amino acids. Germline CDR1 KGHDR, CDR2 SFDVKD. V lost 2 bases, J lost 7 bases, and 7 bases lay in between. The CDR3 loop is CATSDWGSGYTF. The DNA for the CDR3 is TGTGCCACCAGTGATTGGGGATCTGGCTACACCTTC.

The chain employs TRBV5-1 and TRBJ1-6; D unresolved. V was shortened by 2 bases and J by 14 bases, with 11 bases between the two germline ends. The CDR3 is 12 residues long. Germline CDR1 is SGHRS and CDR2 is YFSETQ. The CDR3 here is CASSFDGESLHF. In DNA form, the CDR3 reads TGCGCCAGCAGCTTCGACGGAGAATCCCTCCACTTT.

In its sample, this clonotype was seen a few times. The V and J genes are TRBV11-2 and TRBJ1-5; maybe TRBD1 (6 bases). This CDR3 has 13 residues. Germline V gives CDR1 SGHAT, CDR2 FQNNGV. The V end lost 4 bases, the J end lost 5 bases, and 9 bases lay between the germline ends. CDR3 bases: TGTGCCAGCAGCTGGGGACAAGATCAGCCCCAGCATTTT. Amino acid sequence: CASSWGQDQPQHF.

This chain links TRBV7-2 with TRBJ2-2, with D perhaps matching TRBD2 (5 bases). V was clipped by 10 bases and J by 2 bases, with 17 bases between them. CDR3 length equals 15 residues. The germline V gene encodes CDR1 SGHTA and CDR2 FQGNSA. This CDR3 reads CATSIQAENTGELFF. The CDR3 nucleotides are TGTGCCACCTCTATCCAAGCGGAAAACACCGGGGAGCTGTTTTTT.

This clonotype was observed a handful of times. The rearrangement joins TRBV24-1 to TRBJ2-5; D uncertain. CDR1 and CDR2 from the germline V gene are KGHDR and SFDVKD. The CDR3 consists of 13 residues. Trimming shortened V by 7 bases and J by 1 base, and 9 bases separated the two germline ends. DNA for the CDR3: TGTGCCACCAGGGGAAAAGGCCAAGAGACCCAGTACTTC. Amino acid sequence: CATRGKGQETQYF.

In this sample, this clonotype turned up many times. The chain carries TRBV15 and TRBJ1-2; 7 positions agree with TRBD1. Germline V gives CDR1 LNHNV, CDR2 YYDKDF (reference sequence). V lost 9 bases, J lost 3 bases, and 13 bases stayed unmatched. The CDR3 is 15 residues long. The CDR3 here is CATRTPGQNYYGYTF. In DNA, the CDR3 is TGTGCCACGAGGACTCCGGGACAGAATTACTATGGCTACACCTTC.

This clonotype was seen only a few times. The genes are TRBV12-3 or TRBV12-4 and TRBJ2-2; D uncertain. The CDR3 is 13 amino acids. Trimming left V 8 bases short and J 7 bases short, with 14 bases between. The CDR3 sequence is CASWAFGFGELFF. CDR3 DNA: TGTGCCAGCTGGGCCTTTGGATTCGGGGAGCTGTTTTTT.

The V call is TRBV10-3, the J call TRBJ2-5, with 11 bases aligning to TRBD2. From germline, CDR1 is ENHRY and CDR2 SYGVKD. CDR3 size: 16 residues. V shed 2 bases, J shed 4 bases, and the junction held 6 bases outside the gene matches. As DNA, the CDR3 is TGTGCCATCAGTGAGAGGCAGACTAGCGGGGCAGAGACCCAGTACTTC. Residues: CAISERQTSGAETQYF.

This clonotype was observed many times. The J gene is TRBJ2-7, the V gene TRBV20-1, with TRBD2 matching over 8 bases. The V gene's germline CDR1 is DFQATT and CDR2 SNEGSKA (reference sequence). With 2 bases clipped from V and 5 bases from J, the junction kept 11 bases outside the gene matches. CDR3 length equals 15 residues. DNA for the CDR3: TGCAGTGCTAGACTTCCATCGGGGGGGGCCAACGAGCAGTACTTC. This gives the protein CSARLPSGGANEQYF.

The V gene is TRBV2, the J gene TRBJ1-6; no definite D call. Germline V gene data show CDR1 as SNHLY and CDR2 as FYNNEI. The CDR3 has 14 amino acids. The V end lost 7 bases, the J end lost 5 bases, and 12 bases lay between the germline ends. CDR3: CASIRTDDNSPLHF. Written as DNA, the CDR3 is TGTGCCAGCATTAGGACGGACGATAATTCACCCCTCCACTTT.

The V call is TRBV5-4, the J call TRBJ1-2; D is unclear. CDR1 SGHNT and CDR2 YYREEE come from the germline V gene (reference sequence). The CDR3 is made up of 14 amino acids. The V gene lost 4 bases and the J gene lost 8 bases, with 18 bases spanning the gap. The CDR3 protein is CASSEGGVGLGYTF. The CDR3 DNA follows: TGTGCCAGCAGCGAAGGAGGCGTGGGCTTAGGCTACACCTTC.

J is TRBJ1-2 and V is TRBV29-1; D is perhaps TRBD1 (6 bases). The germline V gene has CDR1 SQVTM and CDR2 ANQGSEA. The CDR3 is made up of 14 amino acids. Trimming cost V 5 bases and J 5 bases, with 18 bases left between them. CDR3: CSVIPMGHPYGYTF. The CDR3 DNA sequence: TGCAGCGTTATTCCTATGGGACATCCTTATGGCTACACCTTC.

The chain carries TRBV29-1 and TRBJ1-1; 7 nucleotides agree with TRBD1. Looked up from germline, CDR1 is SQVTM and CDR2 is ANQGSEA. This CDR3 has 14 amino acids. Trimming at V came to 6 bases and at J to 0 bases, leaving 7 bases not matched to a gene. CDR3 residues: CSVVGQTMNTEAFF. Written as DNA, the CDR3 is TGCAGCGTGGTGGGACAGACCATGAACACTGAAGCTTTCTTT.

The chain combines TRBV5-1 with TRBJ2-7, with D perhaps assigned TRBD1 or TRBD2 (6 bases each). The CDR3 is made up of 15 amino acids. V gave up 0 bases and J gave up 3 bases, with 13 bases separating them. The germline V gene encodes CDR1 SGHRS and CDR2 YFSETQ. This CDR3 reads CASSLAGDTNYEQYF. Written as DNA, the CDR3 is TGCGCCAGCAGCTTGGCGGGGGACACTAACTACGAGCAGTACTTC.

At least ten counts were recorded for this clonotype. V and J are TRBV25-1 and TRBJ1-1; 8 bases align to TRBD1. The CDR3 has 18 residues. V was clipped by 4 bases and J by 3 bases; unmatched bases: 16. CDR1 is MGHDK, CDR2 SYGVNS, per germline. The CDR3 spells CASSAYRGYWVYDTEAFF. CDR3 nucleotides: TGTGCCAGCAGTGCTTACAGGGGGTACTGGGTTTACGACACTGAAGCTTTCTTT.